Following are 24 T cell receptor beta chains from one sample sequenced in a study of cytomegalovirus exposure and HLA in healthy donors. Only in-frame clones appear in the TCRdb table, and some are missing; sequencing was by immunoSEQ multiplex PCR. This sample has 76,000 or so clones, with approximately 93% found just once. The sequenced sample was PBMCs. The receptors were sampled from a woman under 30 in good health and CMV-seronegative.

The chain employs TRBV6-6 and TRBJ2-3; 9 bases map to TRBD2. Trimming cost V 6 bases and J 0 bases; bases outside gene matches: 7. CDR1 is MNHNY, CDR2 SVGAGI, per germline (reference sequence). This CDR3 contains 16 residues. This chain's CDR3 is CASSLPGTSSTDTQYF. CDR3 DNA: TGTGCCAGCAGCCTCCCCGGGACTAGCAGCACAGATACGCAGTATTTT.

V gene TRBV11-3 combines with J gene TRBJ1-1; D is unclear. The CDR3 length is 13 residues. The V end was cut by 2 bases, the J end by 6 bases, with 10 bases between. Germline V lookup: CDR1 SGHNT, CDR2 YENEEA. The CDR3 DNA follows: TGTGCCAGCAGCTTAAGCGAGAGAGCTGAAGCTTTCTTT. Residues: CASSLSERAEAFF.

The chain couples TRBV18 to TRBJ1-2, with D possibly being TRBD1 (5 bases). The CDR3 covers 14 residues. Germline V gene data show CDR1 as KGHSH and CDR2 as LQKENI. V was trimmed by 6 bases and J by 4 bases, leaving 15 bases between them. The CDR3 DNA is TGTGCCAGCTCCGACCGGGGGGAACTCTATGGCTACACCTTC. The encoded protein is CASSDRGELYGYTF. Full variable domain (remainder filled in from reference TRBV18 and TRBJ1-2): NAGVMQNPRHLVRRRGQEARLRCSPMKGHSHVYWYRQLPEEGLKFMVYLQKENIIDESGMPKERFSAEFPKEGPSILRIQQVVRGDSAAYFCASSDRGELYGYTFGSGTRLTVV.

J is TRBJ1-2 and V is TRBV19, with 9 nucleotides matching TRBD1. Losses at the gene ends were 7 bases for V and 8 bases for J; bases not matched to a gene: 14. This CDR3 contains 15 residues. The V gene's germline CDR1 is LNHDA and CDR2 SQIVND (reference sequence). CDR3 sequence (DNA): TGTGCCAGTACCCTACCCTCGGGACAGGGAGGCGGCTACACCTTC. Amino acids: CASTLPSGQGGGYTF.

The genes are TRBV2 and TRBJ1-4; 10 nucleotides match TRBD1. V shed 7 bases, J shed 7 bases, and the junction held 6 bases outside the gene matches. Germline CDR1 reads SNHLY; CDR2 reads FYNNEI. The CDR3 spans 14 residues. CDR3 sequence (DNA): TGTGCCAGCATACGGAGGACAGGGGGTGAAAAACTGTTTTTT. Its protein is CASIRRTGGEKLFF.

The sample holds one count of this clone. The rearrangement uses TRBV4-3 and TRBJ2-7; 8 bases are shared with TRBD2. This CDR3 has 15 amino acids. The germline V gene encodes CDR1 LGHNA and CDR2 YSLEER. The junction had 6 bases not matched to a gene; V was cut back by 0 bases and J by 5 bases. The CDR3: CASSQEGRAGDEQYF. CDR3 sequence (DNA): TGCGCCAGCAGCCAAGAGGGGCGAGCGGGGGACGAGCAGTACTTC.

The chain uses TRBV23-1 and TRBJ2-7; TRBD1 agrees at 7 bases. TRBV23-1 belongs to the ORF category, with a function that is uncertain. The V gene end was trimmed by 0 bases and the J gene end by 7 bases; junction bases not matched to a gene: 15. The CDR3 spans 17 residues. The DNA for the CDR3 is TGCGCCAGCAGTCAATCCCAACGACAGGGCCCCTCCGGGGAGCAGTACTTC. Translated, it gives CASSQSQRQGPSGEQYF.

This chain's CDR3 is CASSSTGNYGYTF. The CDR3 region has the DNA TGCGCCAGCAGCTCGACAGGGAACTATGGCTACACCTTC. V usage is TRBV5-1 and J usage is TRBJ1-2; TRBD1 agrees at 7 bases. CDR1 SGHRS and CDR2 YFSETQ come from the germline V gene. V was pared by 3 bases and J by 2 bases, with 1 base of the junction left unmatched. The CDR3 loop spans 13 amino acids.

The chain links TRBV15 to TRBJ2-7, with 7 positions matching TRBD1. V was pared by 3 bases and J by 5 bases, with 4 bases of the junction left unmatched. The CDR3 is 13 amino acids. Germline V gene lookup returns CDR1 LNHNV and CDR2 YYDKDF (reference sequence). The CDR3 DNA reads TGTGCCACCAGCAGCTATACAGGGGACGAGCAGTACTTC. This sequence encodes CATSSYTGDEQYF. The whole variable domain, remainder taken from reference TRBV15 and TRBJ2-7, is DAMVIQNPRYQVTQFGKPVTLSCSQTLNHNVMYWYQQKSSQAPKLLFHYYDKDFNNEADTPDNFQSRRPNTSFCFLDIRSPGLGDTAMYLCATSSYTGDEQYFGPGTRLTVT.

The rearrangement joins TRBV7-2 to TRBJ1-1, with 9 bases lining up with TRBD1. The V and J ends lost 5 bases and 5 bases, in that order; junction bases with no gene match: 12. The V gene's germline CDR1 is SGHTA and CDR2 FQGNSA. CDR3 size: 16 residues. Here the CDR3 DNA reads TGTGCCAGCAGCCCCATCTCCGGGACAGGGAGGACTGAAGCTTTCTTT. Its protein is CASSPISGTGRTEAFF.

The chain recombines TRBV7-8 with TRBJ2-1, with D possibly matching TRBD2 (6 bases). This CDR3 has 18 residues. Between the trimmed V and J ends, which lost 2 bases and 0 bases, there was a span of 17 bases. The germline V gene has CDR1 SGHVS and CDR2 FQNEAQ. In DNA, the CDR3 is TGTGCCAGCAGCTTATTTGTTCGGTTAGCGGCCTCCTACAATGAGCAGTTCTTC. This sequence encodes CASSLFVRLAASYNEQFF.

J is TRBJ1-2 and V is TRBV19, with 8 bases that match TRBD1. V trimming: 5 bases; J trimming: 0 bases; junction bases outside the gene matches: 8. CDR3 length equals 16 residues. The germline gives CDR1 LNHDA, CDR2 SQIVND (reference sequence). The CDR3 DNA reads TGTGCCAGTAGTCTACTACCGACAGGGGCTAACTATGGCTACACCTTC. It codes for CASSLLPTGANYGYTF.

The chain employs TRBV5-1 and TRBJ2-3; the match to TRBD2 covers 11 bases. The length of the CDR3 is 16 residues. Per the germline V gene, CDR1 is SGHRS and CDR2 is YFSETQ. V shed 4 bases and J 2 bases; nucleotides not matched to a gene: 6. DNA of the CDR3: TGCGCCAGCAGCGGAGGACTAGCGGGCCACACAGATACGCAGTATTTT. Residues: CASSGGLAGHTDTQYF.

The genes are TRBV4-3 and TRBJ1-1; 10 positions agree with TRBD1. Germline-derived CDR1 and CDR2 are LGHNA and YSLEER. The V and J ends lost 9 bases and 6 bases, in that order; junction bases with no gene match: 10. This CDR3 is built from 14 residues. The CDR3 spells CASTPDRGIPEAFF. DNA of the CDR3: TGCGCCAGTACCCCGGACAGGGGGATACCTGAAGCTTTCTTT.

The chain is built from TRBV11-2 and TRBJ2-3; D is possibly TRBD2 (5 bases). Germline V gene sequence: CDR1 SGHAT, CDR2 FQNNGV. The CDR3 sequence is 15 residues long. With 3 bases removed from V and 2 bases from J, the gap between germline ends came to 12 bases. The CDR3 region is CASSFGLEITDTQYF. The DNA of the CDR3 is TGTGCCAGCAGCTTCGGACTCGAAATCACAGATACGCAGTATTTT.

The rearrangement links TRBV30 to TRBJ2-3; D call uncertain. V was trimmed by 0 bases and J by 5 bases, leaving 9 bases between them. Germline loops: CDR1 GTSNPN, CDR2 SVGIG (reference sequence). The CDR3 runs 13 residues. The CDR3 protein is CAWSVTHRDTQYF. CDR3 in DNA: TGTGCCTGGAGTGTAACCCACAGAGATACGCAGTATTTT. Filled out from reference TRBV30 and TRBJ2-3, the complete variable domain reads SQTIHQWPATLVQPVGSPLSLECTVEGTSNPNLYWYRQAAGRGLQLLFYSVGIGQISSEVPQNLSASRPQDRQFILSSKKLLLSDSGFYLCAWSVTHRDTQYFGPGTRLTVL.

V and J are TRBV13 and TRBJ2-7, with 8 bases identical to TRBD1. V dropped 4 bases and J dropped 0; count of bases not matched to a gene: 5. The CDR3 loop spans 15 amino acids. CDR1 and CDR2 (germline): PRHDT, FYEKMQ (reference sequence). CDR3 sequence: CASSSGQGSSYEQYF. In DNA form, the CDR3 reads TGTGCCAGCAGCTCTGGACAGGGTAGCTCCTACGAGCAGTACTTC.

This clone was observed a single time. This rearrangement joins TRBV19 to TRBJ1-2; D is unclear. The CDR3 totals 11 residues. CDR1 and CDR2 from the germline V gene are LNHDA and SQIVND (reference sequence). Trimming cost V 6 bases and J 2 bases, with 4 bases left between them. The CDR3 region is CASRGNYGYTF. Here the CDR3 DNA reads TGTGCCAGTAGGGGCAACTATGGCTACACCTTC.

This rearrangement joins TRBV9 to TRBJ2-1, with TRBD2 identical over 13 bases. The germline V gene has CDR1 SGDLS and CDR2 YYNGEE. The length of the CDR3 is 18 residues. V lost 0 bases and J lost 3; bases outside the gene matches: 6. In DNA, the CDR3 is TGTGCCAGCAGCGTAGGAGCTCGGACTAGCGGGAGCTACAATGAGCAGTTCTTC. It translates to CASSVGARTSGSYNEQFF.

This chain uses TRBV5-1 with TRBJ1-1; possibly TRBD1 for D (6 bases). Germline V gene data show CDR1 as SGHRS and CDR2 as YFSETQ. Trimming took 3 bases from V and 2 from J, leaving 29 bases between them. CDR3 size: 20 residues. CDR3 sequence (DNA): TGCGCCAGCAGCTCATGGGGTCTGGGGAAGGTAGTAGGGGGAAACACTGAAGCTTTCTTT. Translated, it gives CASSSWGLGKVVGGNTEAFF.

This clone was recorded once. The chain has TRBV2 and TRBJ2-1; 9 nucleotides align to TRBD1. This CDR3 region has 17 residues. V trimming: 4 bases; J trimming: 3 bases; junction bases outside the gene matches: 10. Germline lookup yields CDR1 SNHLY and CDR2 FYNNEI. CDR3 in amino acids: CASSGAHPGQGYNEQFF. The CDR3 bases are TGTGCCAGCAGTGGGGCCCATCCGGGACAGGGCTACAATGAGCAGTTCTTC.

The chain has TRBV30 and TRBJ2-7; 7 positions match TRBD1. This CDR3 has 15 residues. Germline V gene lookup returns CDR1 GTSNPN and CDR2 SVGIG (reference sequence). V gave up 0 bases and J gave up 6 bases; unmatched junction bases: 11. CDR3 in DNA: TGTGCCTGGAGTGTACCCCGACAGGGACGTGGCGAGCAGTACTTC. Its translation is CAWSVPRQGRGEQYF.

The CDR3 sequence is CASSVGLGPYEQYF. CDR3 nucleotide sequence: TGTGCCAGCAGCGTAGGGTTGGGGCCCTACGAGCAGTACTTC. The chain employs TRBV9 and TRBJ2-7, with a tentative D call TRBD1 (5 bases). V dropped 0 bases and J dropped 2 bases, with 9 bases sitting between them. CDR1 and CDR2 from the germline V gene are SGDLS and YYNGEE. The CDR3 covers 14 residues.

CDR3 nucleotides: TGTGCCAGCAGCTTAGTAGGAGGGGGAAACACCATATATTTT. This codes for CASSLVGGGNTIYF. This chain connects TRBV11-2 to TRBJ1-3; no clear D gene. CDR3 length: 14 residues. In germline, CDR1 is SGHAT, CDR2 FQNNGV. With 1 base removed from V and 4 bases from J, the gap between germline ends came to 8 bases.